The 32 T cell receptor beta chains in this list originate from one sample, sequenced in a study of cytomegalovirus exposure and HLA in healthy donors. The PCR employed 60 Vbeta primers together with 13 Jbeta primers. TCRdb keeps only in-frame clones here, not all; method: immunoSEQ multiplex PCR. The sample records 160,000 or so clones, over 75% being singletons. The specimen was PBMCs. These receptors all stem from a woman between 45 and 65 years old in good health and CMV-seronegative.

CDR3 residues: CASSSGTGRNTEAFF. The DNA of the CDR3 is TGTGCCAGCAGTTCCGGGACCGGGAGGAATACTGAAGCTTTCTTT. The chain is built from TRBV27 and TRBJ1-1, with a tentative D call TRBD1 (5 bases). CDR1 is MNHEY and CDR2 is SMNVEV in the germline V gene (reference sequence). CDR3 length equals 15 residues. V was trimmed by 4 bases and J by 5 bases, leaving 17 bases between them.

The V gene is TRBV7-6, the J gene TRBJ2-1, with TRBD2 as a possible D gene (5 bases). Trimming took 3 bases from V and 5 from J, leaving 20 bases between them. The CDR3 consists of 17 residues. CDR1 and CDR2 from the germline V gene are SGHVS and FNYEAQ. CDR3 region: CASSLSSGLDTDNEQFF. The CDR3 DNA sequence: TGTGCCAGCAGCTTGTCCAGTGGACTTGATACTGACAATGAGCAGTTCTTC.

The CDR3 protein is CASSETGVRSPLHF. The CDR3 nucleotides read TGTGCCAGCAGTGAAACCGGGGTACGGTCACCCCTCCACTTT. The chain uses TRBV6-1 and TRBJ1-6; D gene ambiguous. Between the trimmed V and J ends, which lost 2 bases and 10 bases, there was a span of 12 bases. CDR3 length: 14 amino acids. Germline CDR1 reads MNHNS; CDR2 reads SASEGT.

The chain carries TRBV4-1 and TRBJ2-7; D is undetermined. The CDR3 sequence is 16 residues long. Germline V gene data show CDR1 as MGHRA and CDR2 as YSYEKL. V was trimmed by 0 bases and J by 1 base, leaving 13 bases between them. The DNA for the CDR3 is TGCGCCAGCAGCCAAGATAGTGGCGGTCATTCCTACGAGCAGTACTTC. This sequence encodes CASSQDSGGHSYEQYF.

The genes are TRBV7-9 and TRBJ1-2, with D possibly being TRBD1 (5 bases). The germline gives CDR1 SEHNR, CDR2 FQNEAQ (reference sequence). The length of the CDR3 is 14 residues. Trimming removed 8 bases from V and 3 bases from J, with 16 bases in between. The CDR3 sequence is CASDGGIRDYGYTF. Here the CDR3 DNA reads TGTGCCAGCGACGGGGGTATTAGGGACTATGGCTACACCTTC.

The chain is built from TRBV9 and TRBJ2-7; possible D gene TRBD2, 6 bases. This CDR3 is 15 amino acids long. Germline-derived CDR1 and CDR2 are SGDLS and YYNGEE. The germline V and J ends were trimmed by 1 base and 7 bases, with 18 bases remaining between them. CDR3 coding DNA: TGTGCCAGCAGCGTACTAGGGGAGGACCAGGAGGAGCAGTACTTC. This translates into CASSVLGEDQEEQYF.

V is TRBV10-1 and J is TRBJ2-7, with a tentative D call TRBD2 (6 bases). The CDR3 length is 15 residues. CDR1 is WNHNN and CDR2 is SYGVQD in the germline V gene (reference sequence). V lost 0 bases and J lost 3, with 12 bases in between. This CDR3 reads CASSESGTGNYEQYF. The CDR3 bases are TGCGCCAGCAGTGAGTCGGGGACTGGGAACTACGAGCAGTACTTC.

The V call is TRBV28, the J call TRBJ2-1; D perhaps matches TRBD2 (7 bases). The length of the CDR3 is 23 residues. Trimming took off 3 bases at V and 6 bases at J, with 39 bases between the two ends. The germline CDR1 and CDR2 sequences are MDHEN and SYDVKM. The CDR3 sequence: CASSFLLVRPVHPPGLGGNEQFF. CDR3 nucleotide sequence: TGTGCCAGCAGTTTCCTCTTGGTTCGCCCCGTTCACCCTCCCGGACTAGGGGGCAATGAGCAGTTCTTC.

The chain recombines TRBV7-6 with TRBJ2-1, with 9 bases matching TRBD2. The CDR3 totals 16 residues. From germline, CDR1 is SGHVS and CDR2 FNYEAQ. The V segment lost 1 base and the J segment 7 bases; nucleotides outside the gene matches: 8. CDR3 protein: CASSLGLAGTHNEQFF. The CDR3 DNA reads as TGTGCCAGCAGCTTAGGGCTAGCGGGGACCCATAATGAGCAGTTCTTC.

The chain is built from TRBV4-1 and TRBJ1-5, with D maybe TRBD1 (6 bases). Trimming took 1 base from V and 0 from J, leaving 10 bases between them. The V gene's germline CDR1 is MGHRA and CDR2 YSYEKL. CDR3 size: 16 residues. The CDR3 nucleotides read TGCGCCAGCAGCCAAGGGACAGCTGATAGCAATCAGCCCCAGCATTTT. This translates into CASSQGTADSNQPQHF.

V and J are TRBV9 and TRBJ2-1, with D possibly matching TRBD1 (6 bases). Between the trimmed V and J ends, which lost 0 bases and 1 base, there was a span of 14 bases. This CDR3 has 17 residues. Germline V gene sequence: CDR1 SGDLS, CDR2 YYNGEE. CDR3 in DNA: TGTGCCAGCAGCGTAGAGCCAGGGGTCATTTCCTACAATGAGCAGTTCTTC. Residues: CASSVEPGVISYNEQFF.

The chain has TRBV10-3 and TRBJ2-5, with 9 bases fitting TRBD2. V gave up 5 bases and J gave up 5 bases; unmatched junction bases: 6. CDR3 length: 14 residues. Per germline, CDR1 ENHRY and CDR2 SYGVKD. The CDR3 spells CAISPGTSTETQYF. DNA for the CDR3: TGTGCCATCAGTCCCGGGACTAGCACGGAGACCCAGTACTTC.

This clone was observed a few times. The chain uses TRBV29-1 and TRBJ2-1; D remains unclear. Germline loops: CDR1 SQVTM, CDR2 ANQGSEA. V lost 4 bases, J lost 0 bases, and 10 bases lay in between. CDR3 length: 14 residues. The CDR3 DNA follows: TGCAGCGTTGCGAACAGCCGCTCCTACAATGAGCAGTTCTTC. Amino acids: CSVANSRSYNEQFF.

The chain couples TRBV6-5 to TRBJ2-5, with TRBD2 identical over 7 bases. Germline CDR1 reads MNHEY; CDR2 reads SVGAGI. The CDR3 has 16 amino acids. The V segment lost 0 bases and the J segment 4 bases; nucleotides outside the gene matches: 8. CDR3 sequence (DNA): TGTGCCAGCAGTTACTCGGGACTACTCACGGGAGAGACCCAGTACTTC. Amino acids: CASSYSGLLTGETQYF.

This clone appeared a single time. This chain connects TRBV5-1 to TRBJ1-5; a weak D match, TRBD1 (5 bases). The germline V gene has CDR1 SGHRS and CDR2 YFSETQ. The CDR3 is 16 amino acids. V was shortened by 4 bases and J by 4 bases, with 18 bases between the two germline ends. The CDR3 spells CASSPAGGGINQPQHF. The CDR3 bases are TGCGCCAGCAGCCCTGCAGGCGGGGGAATAAATCAGCCCCAGCATTTT.

The chain has TRBV28 and TRBJ2-7, with TRBD1 matching over 10 bases. V gave up 6 bases and J gave up 11 bases; unmatched junction bases: 7. The CDR3 is 12 residues long. In germline, CDR1 is MDHEN, CDR2 SYDVKM. The CDR3 loop reads CASRPPGTGEYF. In DNA, the CDR3 is TGTGCCAGCAGACCCCCGGGGACAGGGGAGTACTTC. The variable domain in full, completed from reference TRBV28 and TRBJ2-7, reads DVKVTQSSRYLVKRTGEKVFLECVQDMDHENMFWYRQDPGLGLRLIYFSYDVKMKEKGDIPEGYSVSREKKERFSLILESASTNQTSMYLCASRPPGTGEYFGPGTRLTVT.

V gene TRBV29-1 combines with J gene TRBJ2-7; 8 nucleotides align to TRBD1. The CDR3 covers 12 residues. Trimming took 3 bases from V and 5 from J; bases not matched to a gene: 3. CDR1 SQVTM and CDR2 ANQGSEA come from the germline V gene. Here the CDR3 DNA reads TGCAGCGTTGATCCAGGGGGCGACGAGCAGTACTTC. Protein product: CSVDPGGDEQYF.

The rearrangement uses TRBV19 and TRBJ2-2, with D possibly matching TRBD1 (6 bases). This CDR3 is built from 15 residues. Germline V CDR1 and CDR2: LNHDA, SQIVND (reference sequence). With 6 bases removed from V and 3 bases from J, the gap between germline ends came to 14 bases. The CDR3 region has the DNA TGTGCCAGTAGCAGATCCTACAGGGACACCGGGGAGCTGTTTTTT. Residues: CASSRSYRDTGELFF.

For this clone: This CDR3 is also generated by other DNA sequences in the sample. The V gene is TRBV5-4, the J gene TRBJ2-7, with D possibly matching TRBD2 (6 bases). Per the germline V gene, CDR1 is SGHNT and CDR2 is YYREEE (reference sequence). V was cut by 2 bases and J by 6 bases, with 18 bases left in between. CDR3 length equals 15 residues. The CDR3 here is CASSLRGLAPGEQYF. The DNA of the CDR3 is TGTGCCAGCAGCTTACGGGGACTTGCCCCCGGCGAGCAGTACTTC.

This clone has only a few counts. The chain links TRBV9 to TRBJ1-6; 7 nucleotides agree with TRBD1. V lost 0 bases, J lost 5 bases, and 2 bases stayed unmatched. The CDR3 sequence is 15 residues long. Germline loops: CDR1 SGDLS, CDR2 YYNGEE. CDR3 sequence: CASSVAGTDNSPLHF. CDR3 in DNA: TGTGCCAGCAGCGTAGCCGGGACAGATAATTCACCCCTCCACTTT.

The chain recombines TRBV7-8 with TRBJ2-3; D unresolved. Trimming took off 1 base at V and 1 base at J, with 6 bases between the two ends. The CDR3 has 14 amino acids. From germline, CDR1 is SGHVS and CDR2 FQNEAQ. The CDR3 loop is CASSLVRGTDTQYF. CDR3 sequence (DNA): TGTGCCAGCAGCTTAGTACGCGGCACAGATACGCAGTATTTT.

The rearrangement uses TRBV9 and TRBJ2-2; 8 positions agree with TRBD1. The CDR3 sequence is 16 residues long. After removal of 0 bases from V and 1 base from J, the junction contained 2 bases not matched to a gene. In germline, CDR1 is SGDLS, CDR2 YYNGEE. The CDR3 DNA is TGTGCCAGCAGCGTAGATGGGACAGGGAACACCGGGGAGCTGTTTTTT. Translation: CASSVDGTGNTGELFF. The full variable domain, completed using reference TRBV9 and TRBJ2-2, is DSGVTQTPKHLITATGQRVTLRCSPRSGDLSVYWYQQSLDQGLQFLIQYYNGEERAKGNILERFSAQQFPDLHSELNLSSLELGDSALYFCASSVDGTGNTGELFFGEGSRLTVL.

This chain joins TRBV13 and TRBJ1-2; 9 bases are a match to TRBD1. This CDR3 contains 15 residues. Germline V gene sequence: CDR1 PRHDT, CDR2 FYEKMQ (reference sequence). V was pared by 5 bases and J by 3 bases, with 7 bases of the junction left unmatched. For the CDR3, the DNA is TGTGCCAGCAGCACAACAGGGGGCGCCGACTATGGCTACACCTTC. This sequence encodes CASSTTGGADYGYTF.

This chain connects TRBV5-1 to TRBJ2-1; TRBD2 matches 12 bases. The V gene end was trimmed by 5 bases and the J gene end by 7 bases; junction bases not matched to a gene: 10. The CDR3 spans 16 residues. The V gene's germline CDR1 is SGHRS and CDR2 YFSETQ. The CDR3 region has the DNA TGCGCCAGCAGTCGTCAGCTAGCGGGGGGGCAGAATGAGCAGTTCTTC. Translated: CASSRQLAGGQNEQFF.

The V call is TRBV7-9, the J call TRBJ2-5, with 9 bases fitting TRBD1. V lost 2 bases and J lost 3; bases outside the gene matches: 10. This CDR3 contains 17 residues. Per the germline V gene, CDR1 is SEHNR and CDR2 is FQNEAQ (reference sequence). The CDR3 is CASSLNHRTGVEETQYF. The CDR3 nucleotides read TGTGCCAGCAGCTTAAATCATAGGACAGGGGTTGAAGAGACCCAGTACTTC.

The CDR3 loop reads CASSHWDKNTEAFF. The CDR3 DNA reads TGTGCCAGCAGCCACTGGGACAAGAACACTGAAGCTTTCTTT. The J gene is TRBJ1-1, the V gene TRBV27, with D maybe TRBD1 (6 bases). V was trimmed by 6 bases and J by 1 base, leaving 12 bases between them. The CDR3 contains 14 residues. Per germline, CDR1 MNHEY and CDR2 SMNVEV (reference sequence).

The V call is TRBV15, the J call TRBJ1-2; 7 bases match TRBD1. The J segment lost 4 bases and the V segment lost 0 bases, leaving 2 bases of the junction unmatched. The CDR3 extends over 14 amino acids. CDR1 is LNHNV, CDR2 YYDKDF, per germline (reference sequence). The CDR3, as DNA: TGTGCCACCAGCAGAGATCGGACAGGCTATGGCTACACCTTC. Amino acids: CATSRDRTGYGYTF.

The chain is built from TRBV25-1 and TRBJ2-7; possibly TRBD2 for D (6 bases). Trimming shortened V by 2 bases and J by 0 bases, and 11 bases separated the two germline ends. The CDR3 spans 15 residues. Germline CDR1 reads MGHDK; CDR2 reads SYGVNS. In DNA, the CDR3 is TGTGCCAGCAGTGAAGGCGGGAAAATCTCCTACGAGCAGTACTTC. It translates to CASSEGGKISYEQYF.

Only a few counts were recorded for this clone. The gene calls are TRBV2 and TRBJ2-2; 7 nucleotides match TRBD1. CDR1 and CDR2 from the germline V gene are SNHLY and FYNNEI. V dropped 2 bases and J dropped 0; count of bases not matched to a gene: 0. The CDR3 extends over 15 amino acids. This chain's CDR3 is CASSEQGANTGELFF. In nucleotides, the CDR3 is TGTGCCAGCAGTGAACAGGGGGCGAACACCGGGGAGCTGTTTTTT.

The V and J genes are TRBV19 and TRBJ2-3; 10 bases are a match to TRBD2. The V segment lost 5 bases and the J segment 4 bases; nucleotides outside the gene matches: 9. The V gene's germline CDR1 is LNHDA and CDR2 SQIVND (reference sequence). This CDR3 spans 16 amino acids. The CDR3 sequence: CASSPYSGGVADTQYF. In nucleotides, the CDR3 is TGTGCCAGTAGTCCTTACAGCGGGGGGGTTGCAGATACGCAGTATTTT.

The sample holds a few counts of this clone. The chain is built from TRBV12-5 and TRBJ2-3, with TRBD2 identical over 10 bases. Germline V gene sequence: CDR1 LGHNT, CDR2 FRNRAP. There are 16 residues in the CDR3. Trimming removed 5 bases from V and 2 bases from J; junction bases left unmatched: 7. The CDR3 is CASGLRTSGLTDTQYF. CDR3 nucleotide sequence: TGTGCTAGTGGTCTTCGGACTAGCGGTCTCACAGATACGCAGTATTTT.

This chain connects TRBV28 to TRBJ1-5; TRBD1 aligns across 7 bases. Trimming at V came to 2 bases and at J to 3 bases, leaving 7 bases not matched to a gene. There are 16 residues in the CDR3. The germline V gene encodes CDR1 MDHEN and CDR2 SYDVKM. The CDR3 sequence: CASSLITGTANQPQHF. Written as DNA, the CDR3 is TGTGCCAGCAGTTTAATCACCGGGACAGCCAATCAGCCCCAGCATTTT.